Listed below are T cell receptor beta chains from one sample, sequenced in a study of blood T cell repertoires in COVID-19. Generated by immunoSEQ multiplex PCR, the TCRdb table keeps only in-frame clones and is missing some. The sample carries some 170,000 clones, around 90% recorded once. Sequencing used peripheral blood. These receptors came from a woman aged 45-60 years with acute or convalescent COVID-19. Both conserved end residues are part of each CDR3. The D gene is left open where the match is weak. Part of the rows lack a size; the others show once, few, many or a class for expanded clones.

DNA: TGTGCCAGCAGCGTGACAGGTCCCGAGGAGACCCAGTACTTC; CDR3: CASSVTGPEETQYF; D: .; size: .; V: TRBV6-5; J: TRBJ2-5
DNA: TGCGCCAGCAGCTTACAGGGAGGGCTGTATGAAAAACTGTTTTTT; CDR3: CASSLQGGLYEKLFF; D: .; size: .; V: TRBV5-1; J: TRBJ1-4
DNA: TGTGCCAGCAGTTCACAGGGGGCTAATGAAAAACTGTTTTTT; CDR3: CASSSQGANEKLFF; D: TRBD1; size: .; V: TRBV6-5; J: TRBJ1-4
DNA: TGTGCCAGTAGTAGTGGACACCTCTATGGCTACACCTTC; CDR3: CASSSGHLYGYTF; D: .; size: .; V: TRBV19; J: TRBJ1-2
DNA: TGTGCCAGTAGGTACGGGGATTCACCCCTCCACTTT; CDR3: CASRYGDSPLHF; D: .; size: .; V: TRBV19; J: TRBJ1-6
DNA: TGTGCCACCAGCAGCACAATCCTAAGGACAGGTCTTAGCTCCTACAATGAGCAGTTCTTC; CDR3: CATSSTILRTGLSSYNEQFF; D: TRBD1; size: .; V: TRBV15; J: TRBJ2-1
DNA: TGTGCCAGCAGCTCAGAAGGGACTAGCGGATACGCGGAGCAGTTCTTC; CDR3: CASSSEGTSGYAEQFF; D: TRBD2; size: .; V: TRBV7-9; J: TRBJ2-1
DNA: TGTGCCATCAGTGAGTTTGCGGGCCTCTCTGGAAACACCATATATTTT; CDR3: CAISEFAGLSGNTIYF; D: .; size: .; V: TRBV10-3; J: TRBJ1-3
DNA: TGTGCCAGCAGCAAGCCGGGACTAGCGGGGGGGGAGCAGTACTTC; CDR3: CASSKPGLAGGEQYF; D: TRBD2; size: .; V: TRBV14; J: TRBJ2-7
DNA: TGCGCCAGCAGCCAAGATAAGTTGAGCCTGCAGGGTCCCAATCAGCCCCAGCATTTT; CDR3: CASSQDKLSLQGPNQPQHF; D: .; size: few; V: TRBV4-3; J: TRBJ1-5
DNA: TGTGCCAGCATCGAATCGCAGGGAGGGAAGCAGTTCTTC; CDR3: CASIESQGGKQFF; D: TRBD2; size: few; V: TRBV27; J: TRBJ2-1
DNA: TGTGCCAGCAGTTATAATTCGAGGCCACTTAGCACAGATACGCAGTATTTT; CDR3: CASSYNSRPLSTDTQYF; D: .; size: .; V: TRBV27; J: TRBJ2-3
DNA: TGTGCCAGCAGCCAAGCAGACACTGAAGCTTTCTTT; CDR3: CASSQADTEAFF; D: .; size: .; V: TRBV3-1/TRBV3-2; J: TRBJ1-1
DNA: TGTGCCAGCTCACCGACAGGGGTCACTGAAGCTTTCTTT; CDR3: CASSPTGVTEAFF; D: TRBD1; size: .; V: TRBV18; J: TRBJ1-1
DNA: TGTGCCAGCAGCTTACTGCCACTCAACTATGGCTACACCTTC; CDR3: CASSLLPLNYGYTF; D: .; size: .; V: TRBV7-2; J: TRBJ1-2
DNA: TGCAGTGCTAGTCTCGTAAGGACTAGCGGATACTTGGATACGCAGTATTTT; CDR3: CSASLVRTSGYLDTQYF; D: TRBD2; size: .; V: TRBV20-1; J: TRBJ2-3
DNA: TGTGCCAGCAGCGCAGGGGGACTGCAGGGCTACACCTTC; CDR3: CASSAGGLQGYTF; D: TRBD1; size: .; V: TRBV11-3; J: TRBJ1-2
DNA: TGCGCCAGCAGCTTGGTGGCGGAATATGGCTACACCTTC; CDR3: CASSLVAEYGYTF; D: .; size: .; V: TRBV5-1; J: TRBJ1-2
DNA: TGTGCCAGCAGCTTAGTCCGGACGGGCAGGGGCGAGACCCAGTACTTC; CDR3: CASSLVRTGRGETQYF; D: .; size: .; V: TRBV7-7; J: TRBJ2-5
DNA: TGTGCCAGCAACACGGGGGATACCTCTGGGGCCAACGTCCTGACTTTC; CDR3: CASNTGDTSGANVLTF; D: .; size: once; V: TRBV4-2; J: TRBJ2-6
DNA: TGTGCCCGACGCGGGTCAGGTTATATGAACACTGAAGCTTTCTTT; CDR3: CARRGSGYMNTEAFF; D: .; size: .; V: TRBV30; J: TRBJ1-1
DNA: TGTGCCAGCTCACCAAGGACAGCACAAGAGACCCAGTACTTC; CDR3: CASSPRTAQETQYF; D: .; size: .; V: TRBV18; J: TRBJ2-5
DNA: TGTGCCAGCAGCATCGGACTAGCGGATTACAATGAGCAGTTCTTC; CDR3: CASSIGLADYNEQFF; D: TRBD2; size: .; V: TRBV7-8; J: TRBJ2-1
DNA: TGTGCCACCAGTGATGGACTAGCGGGAGGGTGGGATGAGCAGTTCTTC; CDR3: CATSDGLAGGWDEQFF; D: TRBD2; size: .; V: TRBV24-1; J: TRBJ2-1
DNA: TGTGCTAGTGGTTTGGGGGCAGGTCCATCGTGGTACTTC; CDR3: CASGLGAGPSWYF; D: .; size: .; V: TRBV12-5; J: TRBJ2-7
DNA: TGTGCCAGCAGCCCCGGACAGGGCCGCGGCTACACCTTC; CDR3: CASSPGQGRGYTF; D: TRBD1; size: .; V: TRBV7-2; J: TRBJ1-2
DNA: TGTGCCAGCAGCTTACCCGGACTAGCCTCCTACGAGCAGTACTTC; CDR3: CASSLPGLASYEQYF; D: TRBD2; size: .; V: TRBV11-2; J: TRBJ2-7
DNA: TGTGCCAGCAGCGTAGCTATTACGGGCACCGGGGAGCTGTTTTTT; CDR3: CASSVAITGTGELFF; D: .; size: .; V: TRBV9; J: TRBJ2-2
DNA: TGCGCCAGCACCGAGCGGGGGGCCCCCCCCGGGGAGCTGTTTTTT; CDR3: CASTERGAPPGELFF; D: TRBD2; size: .; V: TRBV5-1; J: TRBJ2-2
DNA: TGTGCCAGCAGCCCACGGGGAACTAATGAAAAACTGTTTTTT; CDR3: CASSPRGTNEKLFF; D: .; size: many; V: TRBV7-6; J: TRBJ1-4
DNA: TGTGCCAGTGGGGCAGGGGTTTTCGCTGGGGCCAACGTCCTGACTTTC; CDR3: CASGAGVFAGANVLTF; D: .; size: .; V: TRBV19; J: TRBJ2-6
DNA: TGTGCCAGCAGCCAAGGGCCCCTCGAAGCTTTCTTT; CDR3: CASSQGPLEAFF; D: .; size: few; V: TRBV3-1/TRBV3-2; J: TRBJ1-1
DNA: TGTGCCAGCAGAATTACAGGGGACGGAAACACCATATATTTT; CDR3: CASRITGDGNTIYF; D: TRBD1; size: .; V: TRBV6-5; J: TRBJ1-3
DNA: TGTGCCAGCAGCTCCGACAGGGCGCTATGGGTGCCCACAGATACGCAGTATTTT; CDR3: CASSSDRALWVPTDTQYF; D: TRBD1; size: few; V: TRBV7-8; J: TRBJ2-3
DNA: TGCGCCAGCAGCTTGGCACAGGCGGACTCCTACGAGCAGTACTTC; CDR3: CASSLAQADSYEQYF; D: .; size: .; V: TRBV5-1; J: TRBJ2-7
DNA: TGTGCCAGCAGCCAGGATCCGGGTGCGGGGGGGCCGTTCTTC; CDR3: CASSQDPGAGGPFF; D: TRBD2; size: .; V: TRBV6-5; J: TRBJ2-1
DNA: TGCGCCAGCAGCTTGGCCCGACTAGGCTCCTACAATGAGCAGTTCTTC; CDR3: CASSLARLGSYNEQFF; D: .; size: .; V: TRBV5-1; J: TRBJ2-1
DNA: TGTGCCAGCAGCTTAGAGGACAGGGGTTTTGACTATGGCTACACCTTC; CDR3: CASSLEDRGFDYGYTF; D: TRBD1; size: .; V: TRBV7-6; J: TRBJ1-2
DNA: TGCAGCGTTTTCACAGGTTTCGGCGGCACTGAAGCTTTCTTT; CDR3: CSVFTGFGGTEAFF; D: .; size: .; V: TRBV29-1; J: TRBJ1-1
DNA: TGTGCCAGCAGCTTTCCATACAGGGTGAAGGACACCGGGGAGCTGTTTTTT; CDR3: CASSFPYRVKDTGELFF; D: .; size: .; V: TRBV7-2; J: TRBJ2-2
DNA: TGCAGTGCTAGTATAGCGGGGACAGATACGCAGTATTTT; CDR3: CSASIAGTDTQYF; D: TRBD2; size: .; V: TRBV20-1; J: TRBJ2-3
DNA: TGCAGCGTTTCTAGCGGCCCGGAGACCCAGTACTTC; CDR3: CSVSSGPETQYF; D: TRBD2; size: .; V: TRBV29-1; J: TRBJ2-5
DNA: TGTGCCAGCAGCGGGGAATCCTATGGCTACACCTTC; CDR3: CASSGESYGYTF; D: .; size: .; V: TRBV2; J: TRBJ1-2
DNA: TGTGCCAGCTTACAGGGGCCTTACTATGGCTACACCTTC; CDR3: CASLQGPYYGYTF; D: TRBD1; size: .; V: TRBV19; J: TRBJ1-2
DNA: TGTGCCTGGAGTGTGTTCGGGCAGGGTGATGGCTACACCTTC; CDR3: CAWSVFGQGDGYTF; D: .; size: .; V: TRBV30; J: TRBJ1-2
DNA: TGTGCCAGCACCCTAGGGACAGGGAGGAACGAGCAGTACTTC; CDR3: CASTLGTGRNEQYF; D: TRBD1; size: .; V: TRBV6-5; J: TRBJ2-7
DNA: TGTGCCAGTAGCTTCCGGGACAAACCTGAAGCTTTCTTT; CDR3: CASSFRDKPEAFF; D: .; size: few; V: TRBV19; J: TRBJ1-1
DNA: TGTGCCAGCAGCGACCAGGTCGGGAAGGTATACTATGGCTACACCTTC; CDR3: CASSDQVGKVYYGYTF; D: .; size: .; V: TRBV11-3; J: TRBJ1-2
DNA: TGTGCCAGCAGCTCGGGACTAGCGAACTACGAGCAGTACTTC; CDR3: CASSSGLANYEQYF; D: TRBD2; size: .; V: TRBV9; J: TRBJ2-7
DNA: TGCGCCAGCAGGCAGGACAGTTCCGGCTCCTACGAGCAGTACTTC; CDR3: CASRQDSSGSYEQYF; D: .; size: once; V: TRBV4-1; J: TRBJ2-7
DNA: TGTGCCAGCAGCTGGGTAGCGGGAGGCAGCACAGATACGCAGTATTTT; CDR3: CASSWVAGGSTDTQYF; D: TRBD2; size: once; V: TRBV7-2; J: TRBJ2-3
DNA: TGTGCCACCAGTGATTCAGGGTCGGGCAATCAGCCCCAGCATTTT; CDR3: CATSDSGSGNQPQHF; D: .; size: .; V: TRBV24-1; J: TRBJ1-5